Sequencing of this TCR beta chain was carried out in a study of cytomegalovirus exposure and HLA in healthy donors. Study as a whole: Early released data comprised about 84 million unique TCRs from HLA-typed donors.

PCR primers comprised 60 Vbeta and 13 Jbeta primers. Original methodology: Later, tens of millions of unique TCR beta chains were counted in an analysis, and some 11 million of them were shared. The method was immunoSEQ multiplex PCR; TCRdb's version includes in-frame clones alone and lacks a portion of them. Clone size and the V and J calls come from that table; the DNA yielded D and trimming. The repertoire holds fewer than 70,000 clones, with roughly 71% as singletons. Findings of the study overall: Apparent HLA restriction characterized most CMV-associated TCR beta chains in a later analysis.

A note on this clone: The target antigen is unknown.

The sequenced material came from PBMCs. The clonotype originates from a woman aged 55-75 years in good health and CMV-seropositive.

CDR3 coding DNA: TGTGCCAGCAGCTTCGGGGGGGGTGAAAAACTGTTTTTT. Translation: CASSFGGGEKLFF. The chain joins TRBV11-2 to TRBJ1-4; D might be TRBD1 (5 bases). Trimming removed 3 bases at V and 7 bases at J, with 9 bases between. Germline lookup yields CDR1 SGHAT and CDR2 FQNNGV. The CDR3 consists of 13 residues.